This passage covers 23 T cell receptor beta chains from one sample sequenced in a study of CD8+ T cells in alopecia areata. Stated treatment: oral pan-JAK inhibitor, 5-10 mg twice daily. Sequencing used cDNA as its template, made by extracting RNA and reverse transcribing it. The method was immunoSEQ multiplex PCR; TCRdb's version includes in-frame clones alone and lacks a portion of them. The sample consists of under 350,000 clones, roughly 64% of them appearing once. The sample consisted of CD4+ T cells sorted from blood, taken at week 24, from a patient treated with tofacitinib. The origin of the receptors is a human donor with alopecia areata.

This clone occurred a few times. The rearrangement links TRBV20-1 to TRBJ2-7; D is perhaps TRBD1 (5 bases). The CDR3 spans 11 residues. Trimming left V 5 bases short and J 0 bases short, with 5 bases between. The germline CDR1 and CDR2 sequences are DFQATT and SNEGSKA (reference sequence). The CDR3 reads CSAQGSYEQYF. The CDR3 nucleotides are TGCAGTGCTCAGGGCTCCTACGAGCAGTACTTC.

The chain uses TRBV2 and TRBJ1-1; D not resolved. In germline, CDR1 is SNHLY, CDR2 FYNNEI. V was cut by 7 bases and J by 2 bases, with 20 bases left in between. The CDR3 runs to 16 residues. The CDR3 DNA reads TGTGCCAGCATTCGGGCCAGCGGGTGGTATAACACTGAAGCTTTCTTT. The encoded protein is CASIRASGWYNTEAFF.

Worth noting for this clone: The sample carries other DNA sequences with the same CDR3. The rearrangement links TRBV5-1 to TRBJ2-3; 8 bases are shared with TRBD1. This CDR3 is 14 amino acids long. The V segment lost 4 bases and the J segment 1 base; nucleotides outside the gene matches: 2. Germline V gives CDR1 SGHRS, CDR2 YFSETQ. CDR3 coding DNA: TGCGCCAGCAGCGTGGACAGGGGCACAGATACGCAGTATTTT. Its translation: CASSVDRGTDTQYF.

The chain is built from TRBV29-1 and TRBJ1-2; TRBD1 is a possible D gene (5 bases). Germline lookup yields CDR1 SQVTM and CDR2 ANQGSEA. The length of the CDR3 is 12 residues. The V end lost 5 bases, the J end lost 2 bases, and 9 bases lay between the germline ends. The CDR3 DNA is TGCAGCGTTCAGACAGCAAACTATGGCTACACCTTC. This sequence encodes CSVQTANYGYTF.

V usage is TRBV9 and J usage is TRBJ1-1; 9 positions match TRBD1. Germline CDR1 is SGDLS and CDR2 is YYNGEE. The trim removed 2 bases at V and 0 bases at J, leaving 5 bases unmatched. This CDR3 has 16 amino acids. CDR3 protein: CASSVGQGVMNTEAFF. DNA for the CDR3: TGTGCCAGCAGCGTGGGACAGGGTGTGATGAACACTGAAGCTTTCTTT.

Regarding this clone: Germline is not matched at one junction end, which may reflect a read error. The genes are TRBV9 and TRBJ2-1; TRBD2 agrees at 13 bases. The CDR3 is made up of 15 amino acids. Germline loops: CDR1 SGDLS, CDR2 YYNGEE. CDR3 bases: TGTGCCAGCAGCGTAGACGTAAAGGGGACTAGCGGGGTTCTCTTC. It is translated as CASSVDVKGTSGVLF.

CDR3 DNA: TGTGCCAGCTCACCTAAAGCACAGCGGGGAGGTAGCACTGAAGCTTTCTTT. The encoded protein is CASSPKAQRGGSTEAFF. The chain is built from TRBV18 and TRBJ1-1, with D unclear. The CDR3 runs 17 residues. Germline V lookup: CDR1 KGHSH, CDR2 LQKENI. Trimming stripped 3 bases from V and 4 bases from J, with 21 bases between.

This clone was observed a handful of times. The chain joins TRBV27 to TRBJ1-1, with D tentatively TRBD1 (5 bases). This CDR3 has 13 amino acids. V was trimmed by 8 bases and J by 5 bases, leaving 15 bases between them. CDR1 and CDR2 (germline): MNHEY, SMNVEV (reference sequence). CDR3: CASRAGVGTEAFF. The CDR3 DNA sequence: TGTGCCAGCCGTGCGGGGGTAGGGACTGAAGCTTTCTTT.

This sequence joins TRBV2 and TRBJ2-5; 8 positions match TRBD1. With V trimmed by 4 bases and J by 5 bases, 9 bases remained unmatched. Germline V CDR1 and CDR2: SNHLY, FYNNEI. The length of the CDR3 is 15 residues. The CDR3 spells CASSGQGARGETQYF. Written as DNA, the CDR3 is TGTGCCAGCAGTGGCCAGGGGGCGCGAGGGGAGACCCAGTACTTC.

This clone was seen only a few times. The rearrangement uses TRBV15 and TRBJ2-7; TRBD1 might be the D (6 bases). The V end was cut by 8 bases, the J end by 0 bases, with 11 bases between. This CDR3 region has 13 residues. CDR1 LNHNV and CDR2 YYDKDF come from the germline V gene (reference sequence). Here the CDR3 DNA reads TGTGCCACCGGACAGCGGAGCTCCTACGAGCAGTACTTC. This gives the protein CATGQRSSYEQYF.

The chain uses TRBV19 and TRBJ2-2; D is perhaps TRBD1 (5 bases). The CDR3 extends over 13 amino acids. CDR1 LNHDA and CDR2 SQIVND come from the germline V gene (reference sequence). Trimming removed 8 bases at V and 0 bases at J, with 7 bases between. CDR3 loop: CASGQTNTGELFF. The CDR3 nucleotides read TGTGCCAGTGGACAAACGAACACCGGGGAGCTGTTTTTT.

The chain recombines TRBV5-6 with TRBJ2-3, with TRBD1 matching 7 bases. The J segment lost 3 bases and the V segment lost 4 bases, leaving 5 bases of the junction unmatched. The CDR3 extends over 14 amino acids. Germline assignment: CDR1 SGHDT and CDR2 YYEEEE. Here the CDR3 DNA reads TGTGCCAGCAGCCCCGGGACAGCGACAGATACGCAGTATTTT. As protein: CASSPGTATDTQYF.

This clone was counted only a few times. The chain recombines TRBV29-1 with TRBJ2-1; D unresolved. V shed 1 base and J shed 8 bases, with 15 bases lying between them. The CDR3 sequence is 14 residues long. The germline gives CDR1 SQVTM, CDR2 ANQGSEA. The CDR3 spells CSVEGQREIHEQFF. The CDR3 nucleotides are TGCAGCGTTGAAGGGCAGAGAGAAATCCATGAGCAGTTCTTC.

The J gene is TRBJ1-2, the V gene TRBV28; D possibly corresponds to TRBD1 (6 bases). The V end lost 5 bases, the J end lost 6 bases, and 19 bases lay between the germline ends. Germline assignment: CDR1 MDHEN and CDR2 SYDVKM. This CDR3 has 15 residues. The CDR3 nucleotides read TGTGCCAGCAGTAACTCCATTGGGACATTCAATGGCTACACCTTC. Its protein is CASSNSIGTFNGYTF.

This rearrangement joins TRBV27 to TRBJ1-1; D is unclear. Trimming stripped 6 bases from V and 6 bases from J, with 20 bases between. From germline, CDR1 is MNHEY and CDR2 SMNVEV (reference sequence). This CDR3 has 15 amino acids. CDR3 protein: CASRPVGSGWSEAFF. The CDR3 region has the DNA TGTGCCAGCAGGCCCGTGGGCTCGGGATGGTCTGAAGCTTTCTTT.

The V gene is TRBV6-5, the J gene TRBJ2-7, with D perhaps matching TRBD1 (5 bases). Per germline, CDR1 MNHEY and CDR2 SVGAGI. The CDR3 spans 13 residues. V lost 6 bases and J 0 bases, leaving 9 bases between the germline ends. The CDR3 sequence: CASRGPFSYEQYF. Here the CDR3 DNA reads TGTGCCAGCAGGGGGCCCTTCTCCTACGAGCAGTACTTC.

This clone was recorded a few times. The gene calls are TRBV13 and TRBJ2-2; D unclear. The CDR3 contains 14 residues. Trimming shortened V by 3 bases and J by 7 bases, and 12 bases separated the two germline ends. In germline, CDR1 is PRHDT, CDR2 FYEKMQ (reference sequence). The CDR3 is CASSFTTFDGELFF. The CDR3 nucleotides read TGTGCCAGCAGCTTCACCACCTTTGACGGGGAGCTGTTTTTT.

This clone was counted a few times. The rearrangement joins TRBV18 to TRBJ2-6, with D tentatively TRBD2 (5 bases). Germline CDR1 and CDR2: KGHSH and LQKENI. The CDR3 totals 17 residues. Trimming pared 6 bases from V and 0 bases from J, leaving 15 bases between. The CDR3 region has the DNA TGTGCCAGCTCGTTCCGCGGACTGGTCTCTGGGGCCAACGTCCTGACTTTC. Its translation is CASSFRGLVSGANVLTF.

This rearrangement joins TRBV6-5 to TRBJ2-7; a weak D match, TRBD1 (5 bases). V was pared by 7 bases and J by 1 base, with 14 bases between. The V gene's germline CDR1 is MNHEY and CDR2 SVGAGI. The CDR3 loop spans 14 amino acids. In DNA, the CDR3 is TGTGCCAGCAAGGAACGGACACCATCCTACGAGCAGTACTTC. Translated, it gives CASKERTPSYEQYF.

This chain uses TRBV29-1 with TRBJ2-1; TRBD2 is a possible D gene (7 bases). The germline V and J ends were trimmed by 5 bases and 0 bases, with 14 bases remaining between them. The germline gives CDR1 SQVTM, CDR2 ANQGSEA. This CDR3 is 15 amino acids long. Here the CDR3 reads CSVLGGASSYNEQFF. CDR3 sequence (DNA): TGCAGCGTTTTGGGGGGGGCGAGCTCCTACAATGAGCAGTTCTTC.

V is TRBV30 and J is TRBJ2-7; unclear D gene. The germline CDR1 and CDR2 sequences are GTSNPN and SVGIG (reference sequence). The CDR3 has 14 residues. Trimming cost V 0 bases and J 6 bases, with 15 bases left between them. CDR3 residues: CAWSVRAPLGEQYF. Here the CDR3 DNA reads TGTGCCTGGAGTGTAAGGGCCCCTCTGGGCGAGCAGTACTTC.

This clone was counted at least ten times. V gene TRBV6-6 combines with J gene TRBJ2-7, with 10 bases identical to TRBD1. The CDR3 has 15 residues. Trimming removed 2 bases from V and 2 bases from J; junction bases left unmatched: 3. Germline lookup yields CDR1 MNHNY and CDR2 SVGAGI (reference sequence). Here the CDR3 reads CASSYPGQGAYEQYF. In DNA form, the CDR3 reads TGTGCCAGCAGTTACCCCGGACAGGGGGCCTACGAGCAGTACTTC.

The chain carries TRBV7-9 and TRBJ1-6; D might be TRBD1 (5 bases). CDR1 and CDR2 (germline): SEHNR, FQNEAQ (reference sequence). Trimming took 5 bases from V and 9 from J, leaving 29 bases between them. The CDR3 is 19 amino acids. CDR3 in amino acids: CASSTRLINQGEKVSPLHF. The CDR3 DNA is TGTGCCAGCAGCACACGACTCATTAACCAGGGAGAGAAAGTTTCACCCCTCCACTTT.